One and the same sample provided the 3 T cell receptor beta chains below, sequenced in a study of blood T cells in healthy people across ages (dated by TCRdb to about 2015). Library method: 5' RACE. Sequencing used an Illumina HiSeq 2500. A second PCR of roughly 7 to 11 cycles was run with a J-beta primer mix and a sample-barcoded 5' primer. TCRdb passed the public sequencing reads through fastp at Q25 and MiXCR, retaining productive beta sequences. Each CDR3 protein gets just one entry, which takes the most common genes and DNA from the rows behind it. The sample table holds roughly 1,800,000 distinct CDR3 sequences, of which around 50% were seen once. The ten largest clones capture approximately 2.1% of the sample. The sequencing input was blood. All receptors come from a middle-aged woman in good health.

This clonotype was counted a few times. V usage is TRBV7-3 and J usage is TRBJ1-6; D not certain. Trimming shortened V by 5 bases and J by 7 bases, and 9 bases separated the two germline ends. Germline V lookup: CDR1 SGHTA, CDR2 FQGTGA. The CDR3 spans 13 residues. CDR3 nucleotide sequence: TGTGCCAGCAGCATAGCGGGCAATTCACCCCTCCACTTT. As protein: CASSIAGNSPLHF.

This clonotype was seen a few times. The chain is built from TRBV28 and TRBJ2-1; 9 bases are a match to TRBD2. The CDR3 has 15 residues. V was pared by 5 bases and J by 1 base, with 3 bases of the junction left unmatched. CDR1 and CDR2 from the germline V gene are MDHEN and SYDVKM. The CDR3 here is CASSRGGASYNEQFF. CDR3 in DNA: TGTGCCAGCAGTCGCGGGGGGGCATCCTACAATGAGCAGTTCTTC. Full variable domain (missing parts from reference TRBV28 and TRBJ2-1): DVKVTQSSRYLVKRTGEKVFLECVQDMDHENMFWYRQDPGLGLRLIYFSYDVKMKEKGDIPEGYSVSREKKERFSLILESASTNQTSMYLCASSRGGASYNEQFFGPGTRLTVL.

This chain uses TRBV20-1 with TRBJ2-3; the match to TRBD2 covers 7 bases. The CDR3 totals 14 residues. After removal of 6 bases from V and 0 bases from J, the junction contained 6 bases not matched to a gene. The germline CDR1 and CDR2 sequences are DFQATT and SNEGSKA (reference sequence). The CDR3 reads CSASLAVSTDTQYF. The CDR3 DNA sequence: TGCAGTGCAAGCCTAGCGGTTAGCACAGATACGCAGTATTTT.